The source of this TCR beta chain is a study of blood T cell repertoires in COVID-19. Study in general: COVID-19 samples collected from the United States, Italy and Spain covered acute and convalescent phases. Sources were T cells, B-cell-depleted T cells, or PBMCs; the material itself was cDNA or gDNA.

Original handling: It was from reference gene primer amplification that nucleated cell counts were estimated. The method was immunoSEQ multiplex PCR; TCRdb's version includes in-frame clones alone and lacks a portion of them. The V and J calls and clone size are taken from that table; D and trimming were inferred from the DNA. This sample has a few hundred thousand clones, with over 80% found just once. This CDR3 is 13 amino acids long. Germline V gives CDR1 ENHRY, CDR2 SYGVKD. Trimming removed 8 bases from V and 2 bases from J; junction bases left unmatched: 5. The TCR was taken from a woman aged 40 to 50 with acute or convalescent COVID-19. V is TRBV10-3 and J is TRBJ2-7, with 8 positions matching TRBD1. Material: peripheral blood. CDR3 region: CAIGQGSTYEQYV. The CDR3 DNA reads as TGTGCCATCGGACAGGGCTCGACCTACGAGCAGTACGTC.